The 22 T cell receptor beta chains below all came from one sample that was sequenced in a study of cytomegalovirus exposure and HLA in healthy donors. 13 Jbeta primers and 60 Vbeta primers were used for the PCR. Assay used: immunoSEQ multiplex PCR; TCRdb lists only in-frame clones, some missing. The sample shows 110,000 to 150,000 clones, 84% of them seen only once. The sample was PBMCs. These receptors all stem from a boy between 2 and 15 years old in good health and CMV-seronegative.

V and J are TRBV28 and TRBJ1-2; a weak D match, TRBD1 (5 bases). Germline lookup yields CDR1 MDHEN and CDR2 SYDVKM. Trimming stripped 3 bases from V and 0 bases from J, with 17 bases between. This CDR3 is 17 amino acids long. This chain's CDR3 is CASSFPPRTNTNYGYTF. CDR3 DNA sequence: TGTGCCAGCAGTTTCCCCCCAAGGACAAATACTAACTATGGCTACACCTTC.

The rearrangement joins TRBV15 to TRBJ1-6; tentatively, D is TRBD1 (6 bases). The CDR3 runs 15 residues. Per the germline V gene, CDR1 is LNHNV and CDR2 is YYDKDF (reference sequence). With 1 base removed from V and 9 bases from J, the gap between germline ends came to 13 bases. CDR3 in amino acids: CATSRGRDMASPLHF. CDR3 nucleotides: TGTGCCACCAGCAGAGGCCGGGACATGGCTTCACCCCTCCACTTT.

This chain uses TRBV11-3 with TRBJ2-7; possible D gene TRBD1, 5 bases. CDR1 is SGHNT, CDR2 YENEEA, per germline. The CDR3 loop spans 14 amino acids. V was cut by 1 base and J by 2 bases, with 9 bases left in between. CDR3 loop: CASSLGPGTYEQYF. CDR3 sequence (DNA): TGTGCCAGCAGCTTAGGGCCAGGGACCTACGAGCAGTACTTC.

The chain is built from TRBV5-4 and TRBJ2-1; the match to TRBD2 covers 9 bases. The CDR3 covers 16 residues. Germline V gives CDR1 SGHNT, CDR2 YYREEE (reference sequence). The junction had 9 bases not matched to a gene; V was cut back by 3 bases and J by 5 bases. DNA for the CDR3: TGTGCCAGCAGCTCGGGAGCGGGAGGAGACCACAATGAGCAGTTCTTC. This encodes CASSSGAGGDHNEQFF.

In DNA, the CDR3 is TGTGCCAGCAGCTTACTCCTGAGACATCATGGCACTGAAGCTTTCTTT. Its translation: CASSLLLRHHGTEAFF. The rearrangement links TRBV7-9 to TRBJ1-1; D gene unclear. This CDR3 region has 16 residues. Trimming took 2 bases from V and 4 from J, leaving 17 bases between them. CDR1 is SEHNR, CDR2 FQNEAQ, per germline (reference sequence).

This clone was observed a handful of times. This chain links TRBV5-4 with TRBJ2-5; 8 positions match TRBD1. This CDR3 region has 15 residues. The V and J ends lost 4 bases and 5 bases, in that order; junction bases with no gene match: 10. Germline V gives CDR1 SGHNT, CDR2 YYREEE (reference sequence). Here the CDR3 DNA reads TGTGCCAGCAGCACGGCCCAGGGGGCAGGGGAGACCCAGTACTTC. Protein: CASSTAQGAGETQYF.

The chain carries TRBV19 and TRBJ2-5; possibly TRBD1 for D (5 bases). This CDR3 spans 15 amino acids. Germline V CDR1 and CDR2: LNHDA, SQIVND (reference sequence). Trimming shortened V by 4 bases and J by 4 bases, and 16 bases separated the two germline ends. The CDR3 coding sequence is TGTGCCAGTAGTACCCTCAGGGTATTTGGAGAGACCCAGTACTTC. Translation: CASSTLRVFGETQYF.

V usage is TRBV6-5 and J usage is TRBJ2-1; D call uncertain. The CDR3 loop spans 14 amino acids. V dropped 2 bases and J dropped 6 bases, with 11 bases sitting between them. The germline CDR1 and CDR2 sequences are MNHEY and SVGAGI. DNA of the CDR3: TGTGCCAGCAGTTACGCGGTAATAGCCAATGAGCAGTTCTTC. It codes for CASSYAVIANEQFF.

This sequence joins TRBV28 and TRBJ1-5; D perhaps matches TRBD1 (5 bases). The CDR3 runs to 16 residues. V lost 3 bases to trimming and J lost 5 bases, with 17 bases between them. Germline CDR1 reads MDHEN; CDR2 reads SYDVKM. The DNA for the CDR3 is TGTGCCAGCAGTTTCAATCAGGGAAAGTCGGATCAGCCCCAGCATTTT. This encodes CASSFNQGKSDQPQHF.

The rearrangement joins TRBV6-6 to TRBJ1-6; no definite D call. The CDR3 contains 16 residues. The germline gives CDR1 MNHNY, CDR2 SVGAGI (reference sequence). Trimming shortened V by 4 bases and J by 5 bases, and 15 bases separated the two germline ends. The CDR3 nucleotides are TGTGCCAGCAGTTTACCGCGGCCCCAACATAATTCACCCCTCCACTTT. Protein: CASSLPRPQHNSPLHF.

This clone was picked up a small number of times. This chain connects TRBV2 to TRBJ2-3, with 7 nucleotides matching TRBD1. In germline, CDR1 is SNHLY, CDR2 FYNNEI. The length of the CDR3 is 15 residues. V was pared by 7 bases and J by 3 bases, with 10 bases of the junction left unmatched. As DNA, the CDR3 is TGTGCCAGCACTCTTCTCGCAGGGGGAACAGATACGCAGTATTTT. It translates to CASTLLAGGTDTQYF.

This clone was found a few times. The V call is TRBV27, the J call TRBJ2-2; D not certain. Trimming took 4 bases from V and 5 from J, leaving 5 bases between them. This CDR3 is 12 amino acids long. Germline CDR1 and CDR2: MNHEY and SMNVEV (reference sequence). CDR3 nucleotides: TGTGCCAGCAGTTCAAATACCGGGGAGCTGTTTTTT. Residues: CASSSNTGELFF.

The chain joins TRBV6-1 to TRBJ1-2; tentatively, D is TRBD1 (6 bases). The CDR3 is 13 residues long. CDR1 is MNHNS, CDR2 SASEGT, per germline. Trimming pared 8 bases from V and 8 bases from J, leaving 18 bases between. The CDR3 spells CASQKGGGVGYTF. CDR3 nucleotide sequence: TGTGCCAGCCAAAAGGGGGGGGGAGTGGGCTACACCTTC.

The chain uses TRBV7-9 and TRBJ2-1; D is possibly TRBD2 (6 bases). The length of the CDR3 is 15 residues. Trimming took off 5 bases at V and 12 bases at J, with 23 bases between the two ends. Per the germline V gene, CDR1 is SEHNR and CDR2 is FQNEAQ (reference sequence). The CDR3 bases are TGTGCCAGCAGCATACCGGGAGCCAAGATCGGGTGGCAGTTCTTC. As protein: CASSIPGAKIGWQFF.

This sequence joins TRBV5-1 and TRBJ1-1; possible D gene TRBD1, 5 bases. V was trimmed by 1 base and J by 4 bases, leaving 8 bases between them. The CDR3 contains 13 residues. Germline assignment: CDR1 SGHRS and CDR2 YFSETQ. The CDR3 region is CASSLMGGTEAFF. For the CDR3, the DNA is TGCGCCAGCAGCTTGATGGGGGGCACTGAAGCTTTCTTT.

The chain carries TRBV29-1 and TRBJ2-1; 7 bases are a match to TRBD1. With V trimmed by 6 bases and J by 7 bases, 0 bases remained unmatched. Germline assignment: CDR1 SQVTM and CDR2 ANQGSEA. The length of the CDR3 is 10 residues. The CDR3 is CSVQGNEQFF. Here the CDR3 DNA reads TGCAGCGTACAGGGGAATGAGCAGTTCTTC.

Notes on this clone: Within the sample, other DNA sequences also encode this same CDR3. The rearrangement uses TRBV19 and TRBJ1-6; TRBD1 aligns across 7 bases. Per the germline V gene, CDR1 is LNHDA and CDR2 is SQIVND (reference sequence). The CDR3 has 15 amino acids. The V gene end was trimmed by 4 bases and the J gene end by 15 bases; junction bases not matched to a gene: 15. This CDR3 reads CASSNPLRQGRHLHF. The CDR3 coding sequence is TGTGCCAGTAGTAACCCTTTGCGACAGGGTCGTCACCTCCACTTT.

This chain joins TRBV9 and TRBJ1-1, with TRBD1 as a possible D gene (6 bases). The V gene's germline CDR1 is SGDLS and CDR2 YYNGEE. There are 17 residues in the CDR3. Trimming removed 3 bases at V and 1 base at J, with 19 bases between. The CDR3 bases are TGTGCCAGCAGCGCCGTAGGGGGTGTTAGTCCGAACACTGAAGCTTTCTTT. This codes for CASSAVGGVSPNTEAFF. Variable domain in full (rest from reference TRBV9 and TRBJ1-1): DSGVTQTPKHLITATGQRVTLRCSPRSGDLSVYWYQQSLDQGLQFLIQYYNGEERAKGNILERFSAQQFPDLHSELNLSSLELGDSALYFCASSAVGGVSPNTEAFFGQGTRLTVV.

The chain recombines TRBV10-3 with TRBJ2-5; D is unclear. Germline CDR1 ENHRY, CDR2 SYGVKD. The CDR3 is 13 amino acids. The V gene lost 5 bases and the J gene lost 5 bases, with 12 bases spanning the gap. For the CDR3, the DNA is TGTGCCATCAGTAACGACTCCGGCGAGACCCAGTACTTC. Its translation is CAISNDSGETQYF.

The chain is built from TRBV11-2 and TRBJ1-4, with 9 positions matching TRBD1. J was trimmed by 3 bases and V by 1 base; bases with no gene match: 12. Germline-derived CDR1 and CDR2 are SGHAT and FQNNGV. The CDR3 runs 19 residues. CDR3 region: CASSLGTGGAMMANEKLFF. CDR3 in DNA: TGTGCCAGCAGCTTAGGTACAGGGGGCGCGATGATGGCTAATGAAAAACTGTTTTTT. Using reference TRBV11-2 and TRBJ1-4 for the parts outside the CDR3, the full variable domain is EAGVAQSPRYKIIEKRQSVAFWCNPISGHATLYWYQQILGQGPKLLIQFQNNGVVDDSQLPKDRFSAERLKGVDSTLKIQPAKLEDSAVYLCASSLGTGGAMMANEKLFFGSGTQLSVL.

This chain connects TRBV9 to TRBJ2-3, with TRBD2 identical over 11 bases. CDR1 and CDR2 (germline): SGDLS, YYNGEE. The CDR3 covers 16 residues. Unmatched junction bases numbered 6, after V lost 4 bases and J lost 2 bases. CDR3 residues: CASSFASGGFTDTQYF. The CDR3 bases are TGTGCCAGCAGCTTCGCTAGCGGGGGGTTCACAGATACGCAGTATTTT.

The rearrangement links TRBV18 to TRBJ2-7; D is ambiguous. Germline CDR1 and CDR2: KGHSH and LQKENI. The V gene lost 3 bases and the J gene lost 6 bases, with 9 bases spanning the gap. The CDR3 length is 12 residues. The CDR3 is CASSPVASEQYF. The DNA of the CDR3 is TGTGCCAGCTCACCTGTCGCGAGCGAGCAGTACTTC.